The 9 T cell receptor beta chains listed next were all sequenced from one sample in a study of T-cell memory formation after mild COVID-19. TCRdb re-called the 5' RACE reads with MiXCR, one entry per CDR3 protein. The table lists over 300,000 distinct CDR3 sequences, about 20% of them singletons. Sequencing was done on a sample of PBMCs or a T cell subset sorted from them (not recorded which). The receptor set was obtained from a man younger than 35 who had mild COVID-19 (a few samples of this study predate the infection). Cell type and time point are not known.

This clonotype was detected only a few times. V is TRBV10-3 and J is TRBJ2-2; 8 bases agree with TRBD1. This CDR3 region has 14 residues. The J segment lost 6 bases and the V segment lost 6 bases, leaving 6 bases of the junction unmatched. Germline values: CDR1 ENHRY, CDR2 SYGVKD. CDR3 sequence: CAIRKDREAGELFF. The CDR3 DNA reads TGTGCCATCAGAAAGGACAGGGAGGCCGGGGAGCTGTTTTTT.

This clonotype was found a few times. This chain joins TRBV5-1 and TRBJ2-1, with TRBD1 matching 7 bases. The germline V gene encodes CDR1 SGHRS and CDR2 YFSETQ. Unmatched junction bases numbered 4, after V lost 4 bases and J lost 9 bases. The CDR3 consists of 12 residues. In DNA form, the CDR3 reads TGCGCCAGCAGCGACAGGGTAACTGAGCAGTTCTTC. It codes for CASSDRVTEQFF.

There are a few counts of this clonotype. The chain recombines TRBV6-5 with TRBJ1-2, with a weak D call TRBD1 (5 bases). V was cut by 0 bases and J by 3 bases, with 11 bases left in between. The CDR3 has 15 residues. Per germline, CDR1 MNHEY and CDR2 SVGAGI. CDR3 in DNA: TGTGCCAGCAGTTACTCGGCAGGGAATCACTATGGCTACACCTTC. Protein sequence: CASSYSAGNHYGYTF.

The chain couples TRBV28 to TRBJ2-3; 13 bases line up with TRBD2. The CDR3 contains 15 residues. The V and J ends lost 10 bases and 8 bases, in that order; junction bases with no gene match: 12. Germline-derived CDR1 and CDR2 are MDHEN and SYDVKM. The CDR3 DNA follows: TGTGCCACCATTACCGGACTAGCGGGGGTGGGTACGCAGTATTTT. This codes for CATITGLAGVGTQYF.

This clonotype has more than one count but fewer than ten. The rearrangement uses TRBV11-2 and TRBJ2-5; TRBD2 matches at 13 bases. The CDR3 spans 17 residues. Germline V gene sequence: CDR1 SGHAT, CDR2 FQNNGV. V was clipped by 4 bases and J by 1 base; unmatched bases: 6. Here the CDR3 DNA reads TGTGCCAGCAGCTCTAGGGGACTAGCGGGAATCCAAGAGACCCAGTACTTC. This sequence encodes CASSSRGLAGIQETQYF.

J is TRBJ1-2 and V is TRBV12-3 or TRBV12-4; D remains unclear. This CDR3 spans 13 amino acids. V lost 3 bases to trimming and J lost 8 bases, with 13 bases between them. Written as DNA, the CDR3 is TGTGCCAGCAGTTTGAGAGGGTTTTTCGGCTACACCTTC. The encoded protein is CASSLRGFFGYTF.

This clonotype was detected once. The chain has TRBV20-1 and TRBJ1-6; D may be TRBD1 (6 bases). Germline V lookup: CDR1 DFQATT, CDR2 SNEGSKA (reference sequence). The length of the CDR3 is 13 residues. The CDR3 loop is CRVGQGSGSPLHF. Here the CDR3 DNA reads TGCAGGGTCGGGCAGGGGTCCGGGTCACCCCTCCACTTT.

This clonotype has more than one count but fewer than ten. This chain links TRBV7-8 with TRBJ2-7; possibly TRBD1 or TRBD2 for D (7 bases each). The CDR3 has 17 residues. From germline, CDR1 is SGHVS and CDR2 FQNEAQ. V was trimmed by 4 bases and J by 2 bases, leaving 21 bases between them. DNA of the CDR3: TGTGCCAGCAGCTCCCCCGGCGGGGGACAGAGAGCCTACGAGCAGTACGTC. Its protein product is CASSSPGGGQRAYEQYV.

This clonotype was seen only a few times. The rearrangement uses TRBV4-3 and TRBJ2-5; 7 positions match TRBD2. CDR1 is LGHNA, CDR2 YSLEER, per germline. J gave up 3 bases and V 0 bases, and 7 bases lay outside the gene matches. The CDR3 is made up of 16 amino acids. DNA of the CDR3: TGCGCCAGCAGCCAAGATAAGCGGGACTGTAAAGAGACCCAGTACTTC. It translates to CASSQDKRDCKETQYF.